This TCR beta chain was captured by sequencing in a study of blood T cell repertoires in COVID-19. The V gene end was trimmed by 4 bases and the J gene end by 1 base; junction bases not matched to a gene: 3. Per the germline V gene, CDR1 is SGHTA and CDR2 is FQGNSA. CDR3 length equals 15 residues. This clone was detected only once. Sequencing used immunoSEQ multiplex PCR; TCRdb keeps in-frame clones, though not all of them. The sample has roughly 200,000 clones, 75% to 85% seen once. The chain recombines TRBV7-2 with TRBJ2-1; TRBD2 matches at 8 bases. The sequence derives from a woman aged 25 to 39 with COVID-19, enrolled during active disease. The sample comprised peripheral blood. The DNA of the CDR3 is TGTGCCAGCAGCTCCAGCGGGGGATCCTACAATGAGCAGTTCTTC. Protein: CASSSSGGSYNEQFF.